The next 27 T cell receptor beta chains were all read from a single sample in a study of blood T cell repertoires in COVID-19. TCRdb's table, derived via immunoSEQ multiplex PCR, lists solely in-frame clones and lacks some. The top ten hold approximately 15% of the sample, which has around 53,000 clones, approximately 84% seen once. Sequences were obtained from peripheral blood. These receptors all come from a man between 70 and 80 years old with active COVID-19.

The V call is TRBV30, the J call TRBJ2-7, with a weak D call TRBD1 (6 bases). This CDR3 is 13 amino acids long. The V gene lost 2 bases and the J gene lost 4 bases, with 12 bases spanning the gap. Germline lookup yields CDR1 GTSNPN and CDR2 SVGIG (reference sequence). The DNA of the CDR3 is TGTGCCTGGAGTTTTGGGGGCGGGTACGAGCAGTACTTC. Translation gives CAWSFGGGYEQYF.

The V call is TRBV4-1, the J call TRBJ2-1, with TRBD2 matching 13 bases. The CDR3 totals 20 residues. The V and J ends lost 0 bases and 4 bases, in that order; junction bases with no gene match: 12. Germline V gene lookup returns CDR1 MGHRA and CDR2 YSYEKL. CDR3: CASSQDFHGTSGDGYNEQFF. CDR3 DNA sequence: TGCGCCAGCAGCCAAGATTTTCACGGGACTAGCGGGGATGGGTACAATGAGCAGTTCTTC.

The genes are TRBV24-1 and TRBJ2-1, with 10 bases identical to TRBD1. CDR1 is KGHDR and CDR2 is SFDVKD in the germline V gene. J lost 8 bases, V lost 4 bases, and 10 bases had no gene match. The CDR3 consists of 16 residues. The CDR3 DNA follows: TGTGCCACCAGTGAGCCCCGGACAGGGGGTAGGGATGAGCAGTTCTTC. Translated: CATSEPRTGGRDEQFF.

With regard to this clone: One end of the junction is discordant with germline, which a read error may explain. The chain has TRBV6-6 and TRBJ1-2, with D perhaps TRBD1 (5 bases). This CDR3 contains 12 residues. From germline, CDR1 is MNHNY and CDR2 SVGAGI (reference sequence). The CDR3 DNA sequence: TGCGAGACGGGGGGTCCTAACTATGGCTACACCTTC. Translation gives CETGGPNYGYTF.

CDR3 sequence reads: CASSYLGTIYNEQFF. The CDR3 DNA sequence: TGTGCCAGCAGTTACTTAGGGACAATCTACAATGAGCAGTTCTTC. The chain combines TRBV6-2 or TRBV6-3 with TRBJ2-1, with TRBD1 as a possible D gene (6 bases). From germline, CDR1 is MNHEY and CDR2 SVGEGT. Trimming stripped 1 base from V and 3 bases from J, with 10 bases between. CDR3 length: 15 residues.

V is TRBV7-9 and J is TRBJ1-6; perhaps TRBD1 as D (5 bases). The CDR3 has 14 residues. Between the trimmed V and J ends, which lost 7 bases and 5 bases, there was a span of 12 bases. The germline CDR1 and CDR2 sequences are SEHNR and FQNEAQ (reference sequence). This chain's CDR3 is CASTGDSDNSPLHF. For the CDR3, the DNA is TGTGCCAGCACGGGAGACAGCGATAATTCACCCCTCCACTTT.

The V call is TRBV9, the J call TRBJ2-3; 9 bases align to TRBD1. This CDR3 has 16 residues. Germline V gene data show CDR1 as SGDLS and CDR2 as YYNGEE. With V trimmed by 0 bases and J by 2 bases, 4 bases remained unmatched. The CDR3 DNA is TGTGCCAGCAGCGTAGTGGGACAGGGAATCACAGATACGCAGTATTTT. Protein product: CASSVVGQGITDTQYF.

In nucleotides, the CDR3 is TGCGCCAGCAGCCACGGACGGCGGGGATCACCCCTCCACTTT. Protein product: CASSHGRRGSPLHF. This chain connects TRBV4-3 to TRBJ1-6, with D hard to call. CDR3 length equals 14 residues. CDR1 and CDR2 (germline): LGHNA, YSLEER. V was trimmed by 3 bases and J by 10 bases, leaving 13 bases between them.

The chain employs TRBV30 and TRBJ1-1; 9 nucleotides line up with TRBD1. The V gene end was trimmed by 2 bases and the J gene end by 5 bases; junction bases not matched to a gene: 6. The germline CDR1 and CDR2 sequences are GTSNPN and SVGIG (reference sequence). The CDR3 has 14 amino acids. The CDR3 bases are TGTGCCTGGAGTAAGAACAGGGGGCGAACTGAAGCTTTCTTT. This gives the protein CAWSKNRGRTEAFF.

The J gene is TRBJ2-3, the V gene TRBV6-2 or TRBV6-3; TRBD2 matches at 15 bases. CDR1 and CDR2 (germline): MNHEY, SVGEGT. V was clipped by 5 bases and J by 4 bases; unmatched bases: 13. The CDR3 has 19 residues. CDR3 loop: CASSRYGLAGGPMADTQYF. CDR3 DNA: TGTGCCAGCAGTCGCTATGGACTAGCGGGAGGGCCTATGGCAGATACGCAGTATTTT.

This clone was seen only once. This chain links TRBV5-5 with TRBJ1-5; D gene ambiguous. Trimming left V 0 bases short and J 2 bases short, with 9 bases between. The CDR3 contains 15 residues. CDR1 is SGHKS and CDR2 is YYEKEE in the germline V gene (reference sequence). In nucleotides, the CDR3 is TGTGCCAGCAGCTTGGTTTTGGGAGGCAATCAGCCCCAGCATTTT. This translates into CASSLVLGGNQPQHF.

The chain employs TRBV15 and TRBJ2-6; TRBD2 matches at 13 bases. CDR3 length: 17 amino acids. Germline lookup yields CDR1 LNHNV and CDR2 YYDKDF (reference sequence). V was clipped by 6 bases and J by 2 bases; unmatched bases: 4. DNA of the CDR3: TGTGCCACCAGAGGACTAGCGGGAGACCCTGGGGCCAACGTCCTGACTTTC. Protein: CATRGLAGDPGANVLTF.

The chain combines TRBV7-2 with TRBJ2-5; the D gene is possibly TRBD2 (5 bases). In germline, CDR1 is SGHTA, CDR2 FQGNSA. Trimming removed 4 bases from V and 4 bases from J, with 16 bases in between. The CDR3 is 15 residues long. The CDR3 reads CASSSLTTPGETQYF. In DNA, the CDR3 is TGTGCCAGCAGCTCACTGACTACCCCGGGAGAGACCCAGTACTTC.

The chain links TRBV4-1 to TRBJ1-3, with TRBD1 matching over 11 bases. CDR3 length: 19 amino acids. Germline trimming cut 2 bases from V and 1 base from J; bases unmatched to any gene: 10. Germline CDR1 MGHRA, CDR2 YSYEKL. CDR3 region: CASSQRKGGQGESGNTIYF. The CDR3 DNA reads TGCGCCAGCAGCCAAAGGAAGGGGGGACAGGGGGAATCTGGAAACACCATATATTTT.

In nucleotides, the CDR3 is TGCGCCAGCAGCCAGAAATTAGCGGGAGGCGGCAATGAGCAGTTCTTC. It specifies CASSQKLAGGGNEQFF. The rearrangement joins TRBV4-3 to TRBJ2-1; 10 bases are shared with TRBD2. The germline CDR1 and CDR2 sequences are LGHNA and YSLEER. The J segment lost 6 bases and the V segment lost 3 bases, leaving 8 bases of the junction unmatched. CDR3 length equals 16 residues.

The J gene is TRBJ2-7, the V gene TRBV7-2; 9 bases line up with TRBD2. After removal of 6 bases from V and 5 bases from J, the junction contained 11 bases not matched to a gene. The CDR3 contains 15 residues. The V gene's germline CDR1 is SGHTA and CDR2 FQGNSA. The CDR3 bases are TGTGCCAGCAGTCGGCATAGCGGGAGCGCCAACGAGCAGTACTTC. Its translation: CASSRHSGSANEQYF.

The chain uses TRBV9 and TRBJ2-3; possible D gene TRBD2, 6 bases. The CDR3 is 15 amino acids. The V end was cut by 2 bases, the J end by 2 bases, with 12 bases between. Germline V gene lookup returns CDR1 SGDLS and CDR2 YYNGEE. CDR3 nucleotides: TGTGCCAGCAGCGTTTCTAGCGCTGCCACAGATACGCAGTATTTT. Protein: CASSVSSAATDTQYF.

The chain joins TRBV4-3 to TRBJ1-2; D may be TRBD1 (5 bases). The CDR3 runs to 15 residues. Trimming took off 0 bases at V and 4 bases at J, with 12 bases between the two ends. Germline CDR1 reads LGHNA; CDR2 reads YSLEER. Here the CDR3 DNA reads TGCGCCAGCAGCCAAGATCAGGGTTCGATCTATGGCTACACCTTC. Translated: CASSQDQGSIYGYTF.

The CDR3 DNA reads TGTGCCAGCAAGGGACTAGCGAACCAAGAGACCCAGTACTTC. Protein: CASKGLANQETQYF. The rearrangement joins TRBV27 to TRBJ2-5, with TRBD2 matching over 10 bases. The CDR3 consists of 14 residues. CDR1 and CDR2 (germline): MNHEY, SMNVEV (reference sequence). The junction had 2 bases not matched to a gene; V was cut back by 7 bases and J by 0 bases.

The rearrangement uses TRBV7-8 and TRBJ2-7; D remains ambiguous. V was shortened by 5 bases and J by 6 bases, with 17 bases between the two germline ends. There are 14 residues in the CDR3. Per germline, CDR1 SGHVS and CDR2 FQNEAQ. The CDR3 sequence is CASSPSQGGREQYF. CDR3 coding DNA: TGTGCCAGCAGCCCGTCCCAAGGCGGCCGCGAGCAGTACTTC.

CDR3 bases: TGTGCCTGGAGGAGACAACAGGTTACCACAGATACGCAGTATTTT. Protein: CAWRRQQVTTDTQYF. The chain links TRBV30 to TRBJ2-3; D is perhaps TRBD1 (5 bases). CDR1 is GTSNPN, CDR2 SVGIG, per germline (reference sequence). The CDR3 is made up of 15 amino acids. V lost 3 bases to trimming and J lost 2 bases, with 15 bases between them.

V and J are TRBV4-3 and TRBJ2-3, with 15 bases fitting TRBD2. The CDR3 loop spans 18 amino acids. The germline V gene has CDR1 LGHNA and CDR2 YSLEER. Losses at the gene ends were 1 base for V and 5 bases for J; bases not matched to a gene: 7. DNA of the CDR3: TGCGCCAGCAGCCAAGGTCTCGGACTAGCGGGAGGGCAAGATACGCAGTATTTT. Encoded protein: CASSQGLGLAGGQDTQYF.

The chain is built from TRBV2 and TRBJ2-7; D is possibly TRBD2 (5 bases). The germline gives CDR1 SNHLY, CDR2 FYNNEI. V was clipped by 1 base and J by 6 bases, with 10 bases between them. The CDR3 has 13 residues. The CDR3 nucleotides are TGTGCCAGCAGTGAAGGGGTGGGGAGCGAGCAGTACTTC. This translates into CASSEGVGSEQYF.

J is TRBJ2-6 and V is TRBV15; D remains unclear. The V gene's germline CDR1 is LNHNV and CDR2 YYDKDF (reference sequence). The CDR3 has 16 amino acids. V lost 0 bases to trimming and J lost 0 bases, with 6 bases between them. CDR3 loop: CATSRDVASGANVLTF. DNA of the CDR3: TGTGCCACCAGCAGAGATGTGGCCTCTGGGGCCAACGTCCTGACTTTC.

This sequence joins TRBV11-2 and TRBJ2-7; 12 bases are shared with TRBD2. CDR1 is SGHAT and CDR2 is FQNNGV in the germline V gene. V shed 2 bases and J 5 bases; nucleotides not matched to a gene: 4. The CDR3 extends over 15 amino acids. The CDR3 DNA reads as TGTGCCAGCAGCTTATGGACTAGCGGGATTGACGAGCAGTACTTC. It is translated as CASSLWTSGIDEQYF.

As concerns this clone: At one of its ends the junction is not consistent with the germline gene, which may arise from a read error. The gene calls are TRBV5-1 and TRBJ2-5; 10 positions match TRBD1. Germline V gene data show CDR1 as SGHRS and CDR2 as YFSETQ. CDR3 length: 15 residues. CDR3 bases: TGCGCCAGCAGCTACACCGGGACAGGGGAAGAGGCCCAGTACTTC. Translating it yields CASSYTGTGEEAQYF.

The chain uses TRBV5-4 and TRBJ2-3; 9 bases line up with TRBD2. The germline CDR1 and CDR2 sequences are SGHNT and YYREEE (reference sequence). Trimming removed 3 bases from V and 6 bases from J; junction bases left unmatched: 8. This CDR3 has 15 amino acids. The CDR3 DNA reads as TGTGCCAGCAGCTCCGGCGGGAGGGCCGATGATACGCAGTATTTT. This translates into CASSSGGRADDTQYF.